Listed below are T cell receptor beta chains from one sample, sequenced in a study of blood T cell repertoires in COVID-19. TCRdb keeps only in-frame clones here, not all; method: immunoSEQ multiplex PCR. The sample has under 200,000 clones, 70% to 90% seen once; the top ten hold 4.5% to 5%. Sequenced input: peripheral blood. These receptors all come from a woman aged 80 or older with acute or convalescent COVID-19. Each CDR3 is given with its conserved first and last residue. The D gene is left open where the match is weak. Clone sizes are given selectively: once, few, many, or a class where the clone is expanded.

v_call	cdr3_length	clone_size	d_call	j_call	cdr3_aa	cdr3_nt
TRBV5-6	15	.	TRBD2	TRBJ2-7	CASTRDLAGTYEQYF	TGTGCCAGCACGAGAGATCTAGCGGGGACCTACGAGCAGTACTTC
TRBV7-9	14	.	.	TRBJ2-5	CASSSRRTEETQYF	TGTGCCAGCAGCTCCCGGAGGACTGAAGAGACCCAGTACTTC
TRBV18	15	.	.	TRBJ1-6	CASSRSRDRSSPLHF	TGTGCCAGCTCACGAAGCCGGGATAGGTCCTCACCCCTCCACTTT
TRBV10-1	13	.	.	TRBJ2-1	CASSVGGLTGQFF	TGCGCCAGCAGTGTGGGGGGACTGACTGGGCAGTTCTTC
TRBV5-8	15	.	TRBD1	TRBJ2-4	CASSLAPGQQNIQYF	TGTGCCAGCAGCTTGGCCCCGGGACAGCAAAACATTCAGTACTTC
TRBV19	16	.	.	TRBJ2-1	CASSTIEGAGYNEQFF	TGTGCCAGTAGTACAATCGAAGGAGCGGGTTACAATGAGCAGTTCTTC
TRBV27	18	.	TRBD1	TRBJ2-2	CASTTPLTGGRATGELFF	TGTGCCAGCACTACACCCCTGACAGGGGGTCGAGCGACCGGGGAGCTGTTTTTT
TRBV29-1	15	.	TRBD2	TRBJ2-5	CSVQDWAGDPETQYF	TGCAGCGTCCAGGATTGGGCGGGAGACCCAGAGACCCAGTACTTC
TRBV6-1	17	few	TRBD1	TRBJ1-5	CASSAPGSTGVGQPQHF	TGTGCCAGCAGTGCCCCAGGTTCGACAGGGGTGGGCCAGCCCCAGCATTTT
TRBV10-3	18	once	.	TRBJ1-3	CAITPGPPGVPSGNTIYF	TGTGCCATCACCCCAGGGCCCCCGGGCGTACCTTCTGGAAACACCATATATTTT
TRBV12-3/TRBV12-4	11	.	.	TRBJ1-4	CASRSEGGLFF	TGTGCCAGCAGGTCTGAAGGGGGACTGTTTTTT
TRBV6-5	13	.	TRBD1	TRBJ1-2	CASTTGGPNGYTF	TGTGCCAGCACCACAGGGGGTCCTAATGGCTACACCTTC
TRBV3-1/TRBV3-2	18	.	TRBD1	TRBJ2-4	CASSPFYRGRGAKNIQYF	TGTGCCAGCAGCCCCTTTTACAGGGGTAGGGGAGCCAAAAACATTCAGTACTTC
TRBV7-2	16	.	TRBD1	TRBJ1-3	CASSQGGGSSGNTIYF	TGTGCCAGCAGCCAGGGGGGCGGAAGCTCTGGAAACACCATATATTTT
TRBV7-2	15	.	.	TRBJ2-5	CASSLLAFYGETQYF	TGTGCCAGCAGCTTACTAGCGTTCTACGGGGAGACCCAGTACTTC
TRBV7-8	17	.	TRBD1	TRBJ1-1	CASSTTGGPLSDTEAFF	TGTGCCAGCAGCACTACAGGGGGGCCCCTCTCGGACACTGAAGCTTTCTTT
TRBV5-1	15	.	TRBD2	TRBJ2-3	CASIAGASSTDTQYF	TGCGCCAGTATAGCGGGAGCAAGTTCCACAGATACGCAGTATTTT
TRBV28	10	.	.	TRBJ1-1	CATRGTEAFF	TGTGCCACAAGGGGCACTGAAGCTTTCTTT
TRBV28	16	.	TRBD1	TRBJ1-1	CASIFVTGVMNTEAFF	TGTGCCAGCATTTTCGTGACAGGGGTAATGAACACTGAAGCTTTCTTT
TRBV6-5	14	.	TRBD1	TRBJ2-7	CASGFRDSTYEQYF	TGTGCCAGCGGTTTTCGGGACAGTACCTACGAGCAGTACTTC
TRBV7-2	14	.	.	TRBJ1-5	CASSFGGRDQPQHF	TGTGCCAGCAGCTTTGGAGGAAGGGATCAGCCCCAGCATTTT
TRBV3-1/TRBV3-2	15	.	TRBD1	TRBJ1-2	CASSQWTGALVGYTF	TGTGCCAGCAGCCAATGGACAGGCGCTTTGGTTGGCTACACCTTC
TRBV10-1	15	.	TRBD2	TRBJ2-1	CASSPGLASDNEQFF	TGCGCCAGCAGTCCGGGACTAGCATCCGACAATGAGCAGTTCTTC
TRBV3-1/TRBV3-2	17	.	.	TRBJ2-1	CASSQDPFPRGSNEQFF	TGTGCCAGCAGCCAAGATCCCTTCCCAAGGGGATCGAATGAGCAGTTCTTC
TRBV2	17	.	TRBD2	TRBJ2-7	CASGVTGTSGSSYEQYF	TGTGCCAGCGGGGTAACCGGGACTAGCGGGAGTTCCTACGAGCAGTACTTC
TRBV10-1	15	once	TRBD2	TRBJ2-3	CASSARIAGADTQYF	TGCGCCAGCAGCGCCCGGATAGCGGGAGCCGATACGCAGTATTTT
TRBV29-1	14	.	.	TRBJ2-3	CSVEGGFIADTQYF	TGCAGCGTTGAAGGAGGTTTTATTGCGGATACGCAGTATTTT
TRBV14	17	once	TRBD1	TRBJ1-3	CASSQVWGDRASNTIYF	TGTGCCAGCAGCCAAGTCTGGGGGGACAGGGCCTCCAACACCATATATTTT
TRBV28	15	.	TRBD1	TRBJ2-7	CASSSPGQGSYEQYF	TGTGCCAGCAGTTCGCCGGGACAGGGGTCCTACGAGCAGTACTTC
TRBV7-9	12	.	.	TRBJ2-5	CASSSRGETQYF	TGTGCCAGCAGCTCGCGGGGAGAGACCCAGTACTTC
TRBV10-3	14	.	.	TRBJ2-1	CAISELVSYNEQFF	TGTGCCATCAGTGAACTTGTCTCCTACAATGAGCAGTTCTTC
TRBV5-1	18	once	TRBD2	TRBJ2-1	CASSLVASGSSTYNEQFF	TGCGCCAGCAGCTTGGTGGCTAGCGGGAGCTCAACCTACAATGAGCAGTTCTTC
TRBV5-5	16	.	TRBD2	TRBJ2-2	CASSPGLGGNTGELFF	TGTGCCAGCAGCCCGGGACTAGGGGGTAACACCGGGGAGCTGTTTTTT
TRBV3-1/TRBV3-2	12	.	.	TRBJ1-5	CASSQGDKVPHF	TGTGCCAGCAGCCAAGGGGACAAAGTCCCGCATTTT
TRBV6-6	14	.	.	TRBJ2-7	CASSYGRPSYEQYF	TGTGCCAGCAGTTACGGCAGGCCTTCCTACGAGCAGTACTTC
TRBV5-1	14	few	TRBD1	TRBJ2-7	CASSEQGGKYEQYF	TGCGCCAGCAGCGAACAGGGGGGTAAATACGAGCAGTACTTC
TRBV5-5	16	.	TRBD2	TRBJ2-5	CASSLGAGRGLVTQYF	TGTGCCAGCAGCTTGGGAGCGGGAAGAGGCTTGGTGACCCAGTACTTC
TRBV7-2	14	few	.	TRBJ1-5	CASSLAQGVRPQHF	TGTGCCAGCAGCTTAGCGCAGGGCGTCCGGCCCCAGCATTTT
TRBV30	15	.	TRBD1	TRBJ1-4	CAWSASGTGGRKLFF	TGTGCCTGGAGTGCCTCCGGGACAGGGGGTAGAAAACTGTTTTTT
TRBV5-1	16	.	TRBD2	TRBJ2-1	CASSAKLAGGYNEQFF	TGCGCCAGCAGCGCTAAACTAGCGGGAGGGTACAATGAGCAGTTCTTC
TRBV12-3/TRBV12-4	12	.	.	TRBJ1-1	CASSLNHLKAFF	TGTGCCAGCAGCCTCAACCACTTAAAAGCTTTCTTT
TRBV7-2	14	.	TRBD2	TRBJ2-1	CATSGGRARHEQFF	TGTGCCACCAGTGGCGGGAGGGCCCGTCATGAGCAGTTCTTC
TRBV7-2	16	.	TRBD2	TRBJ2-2	CASRGGTSVNSGELFF	TGTGCCAGCAGGGGAGGGACTAGCGTTAATTCCGGGGAGCTGTTTTTT
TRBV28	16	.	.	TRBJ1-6	CASTVQLGANDSPLHF	TGTGCCAGCACCGTTCAGTTGGGGGCTAACGATTCACCCCTCCACTTT
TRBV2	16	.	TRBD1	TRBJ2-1	CASRHLPGQGTYEQFF	TGTGCCAGCAGGCACCTCCCGGGACAGGGAACATATGAGCAGTTCTTC
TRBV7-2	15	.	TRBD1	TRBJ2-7	CASSPRDRGIYEQYF	TGTGCCAGCAGCCCGAGGGACAGGGGTATCTACGAGCAGTACTTC
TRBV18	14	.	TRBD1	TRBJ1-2	CASSETQGNYGYTF	TGTGCCAGCTCAGAAACACAGGGGAACTATGGCTACACCTTC
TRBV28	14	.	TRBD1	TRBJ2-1	CASMLYRDRVEQFF	TGTGCCAGCATGTTGTACCGGGACAGGGTTGAGCAGTTCTTC
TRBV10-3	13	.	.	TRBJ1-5	CAISEIGGQPQHF	TGTGCCATCAGTGAGATAGGGGGTCAGCCCCAGCATTTT
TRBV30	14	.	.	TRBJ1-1	CAWSVGGPNTEAFF	TGTGCCTGGAGTGTTGGAGGTCCGAACACTGAAGCTTTCTTT
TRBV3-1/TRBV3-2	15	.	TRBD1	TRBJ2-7	CASSQTQGAQVEQYF	TGTGCCAGCAGCCAGACACAGGGGGCGCAGGTCGAGCAGTACTTC
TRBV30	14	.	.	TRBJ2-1	CAWSVGGLYNEQFF	TGTGCCTGGAGTGTTGGCGGCCTTTACAATGAGCAGTTCTTC
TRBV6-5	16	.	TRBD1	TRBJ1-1	CASSYYGQVSLMGAFF	TGTGCCAGCAGTTACTACGGACAGGTTTCCTTAATGGGTGCTTTCTTT
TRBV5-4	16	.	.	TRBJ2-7	CASSPNPSESSYEQYF	TGTGCCAGCAGCCCTAACCCTAGCGAGAGCTCCTACGAGCAGTACTTC